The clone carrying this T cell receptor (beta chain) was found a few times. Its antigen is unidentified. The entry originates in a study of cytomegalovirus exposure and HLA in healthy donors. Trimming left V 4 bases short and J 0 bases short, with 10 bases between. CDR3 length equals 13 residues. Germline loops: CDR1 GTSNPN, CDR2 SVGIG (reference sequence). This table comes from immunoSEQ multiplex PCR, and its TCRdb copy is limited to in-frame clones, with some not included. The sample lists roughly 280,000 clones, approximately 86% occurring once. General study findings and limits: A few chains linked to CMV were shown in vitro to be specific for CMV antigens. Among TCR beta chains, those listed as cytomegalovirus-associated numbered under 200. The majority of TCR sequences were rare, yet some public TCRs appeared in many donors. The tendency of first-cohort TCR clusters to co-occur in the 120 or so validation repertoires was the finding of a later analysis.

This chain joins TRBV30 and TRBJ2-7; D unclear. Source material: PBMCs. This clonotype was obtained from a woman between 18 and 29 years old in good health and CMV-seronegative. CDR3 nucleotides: TGTGCCTGGACCTCGTCCAGCTCCTACGAGCAGTACTTC. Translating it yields CAWTSSSSYEQYF.